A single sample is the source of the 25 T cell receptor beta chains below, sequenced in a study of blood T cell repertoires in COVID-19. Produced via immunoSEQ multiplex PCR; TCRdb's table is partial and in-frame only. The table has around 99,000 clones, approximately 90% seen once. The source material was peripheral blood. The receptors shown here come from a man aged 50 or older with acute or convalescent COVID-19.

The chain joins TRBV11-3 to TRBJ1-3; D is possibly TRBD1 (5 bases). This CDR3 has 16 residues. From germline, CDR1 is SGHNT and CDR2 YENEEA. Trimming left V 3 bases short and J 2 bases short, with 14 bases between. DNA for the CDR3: TGTGCCAGCAGCTTCCCGGGCGGGGGTCCTGGAAACACCATATATTTT. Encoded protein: CASSFPGGGPGNTIYF.

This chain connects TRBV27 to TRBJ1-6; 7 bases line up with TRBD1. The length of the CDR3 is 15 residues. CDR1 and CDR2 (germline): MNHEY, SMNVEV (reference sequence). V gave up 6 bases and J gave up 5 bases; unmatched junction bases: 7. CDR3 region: CASRIVGTDNSPLHF. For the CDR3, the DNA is TGTGCCAGCAGAATCGTTGGGACAGATAATTCACCCCTCCACTTT.

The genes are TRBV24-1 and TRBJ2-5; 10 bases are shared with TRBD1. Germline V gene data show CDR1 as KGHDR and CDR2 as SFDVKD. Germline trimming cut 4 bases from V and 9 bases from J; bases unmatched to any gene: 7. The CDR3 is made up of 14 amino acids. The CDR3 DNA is TGTGCCACCAGTGACTGGACAGGGGGATGGGCCCAGTACTTC. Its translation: CATSDWTGGWAQYF.

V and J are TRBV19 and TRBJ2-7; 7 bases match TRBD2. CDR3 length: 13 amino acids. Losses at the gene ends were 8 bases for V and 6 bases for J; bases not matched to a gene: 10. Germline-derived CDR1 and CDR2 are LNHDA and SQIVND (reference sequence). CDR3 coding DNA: TGTGCCAGTTGTAACGGGGGGACTTGCGAGCAGTACTTC. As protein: CASCNGGTCEQYF.

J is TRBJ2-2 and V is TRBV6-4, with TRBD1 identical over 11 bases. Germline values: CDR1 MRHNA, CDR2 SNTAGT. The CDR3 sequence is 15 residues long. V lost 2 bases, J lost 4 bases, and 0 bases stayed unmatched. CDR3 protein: CASSDGTGGTGELFF. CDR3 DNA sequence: TGTGCCAGCAGTGACGGGACAGGGGGCACCGGGGAGCTGTTTTTT.

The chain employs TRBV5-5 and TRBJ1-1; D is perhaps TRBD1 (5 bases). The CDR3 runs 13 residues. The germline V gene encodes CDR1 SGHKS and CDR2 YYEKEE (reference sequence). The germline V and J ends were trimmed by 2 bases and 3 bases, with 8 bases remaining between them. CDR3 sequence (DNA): TGTGCCAGCAGCTTTGGGGGGGACACTGAAGCTTTCTTT. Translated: CASSFGGDTEAFF.

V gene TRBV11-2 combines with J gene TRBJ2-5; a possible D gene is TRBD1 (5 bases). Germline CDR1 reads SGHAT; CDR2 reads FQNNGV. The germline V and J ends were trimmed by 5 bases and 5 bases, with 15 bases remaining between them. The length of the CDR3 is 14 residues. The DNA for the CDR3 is TGTGCCAGCAGCCCTGTGGAAGGGGTCGAGACCCAGTACTTC. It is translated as CASSPVEGVETQYF.

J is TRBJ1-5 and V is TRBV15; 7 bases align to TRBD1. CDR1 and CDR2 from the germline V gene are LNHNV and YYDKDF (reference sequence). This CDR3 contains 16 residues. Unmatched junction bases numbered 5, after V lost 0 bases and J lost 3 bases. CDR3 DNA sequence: TGTGCCACCAGCAGAGAGACGGACAGGACCAATCAGCCCCAGCATTTT. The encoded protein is CATSRETDRTNQPQHF.

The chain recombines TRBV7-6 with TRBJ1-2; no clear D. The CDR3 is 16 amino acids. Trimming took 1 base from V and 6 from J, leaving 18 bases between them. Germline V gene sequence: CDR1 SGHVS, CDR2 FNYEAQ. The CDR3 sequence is CASSLGPSTARDGYTF. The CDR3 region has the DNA TGTGCCAGCAGCTTAGGCCCTTCGACTGCTCGTGATGGCTACACCTTC.

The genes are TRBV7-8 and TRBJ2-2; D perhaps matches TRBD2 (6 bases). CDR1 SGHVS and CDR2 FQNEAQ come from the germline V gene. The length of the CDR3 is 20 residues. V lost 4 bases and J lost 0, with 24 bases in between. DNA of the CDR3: TGTGCCAGCAGCTATGGGGGAGGTTCTCTAGCAGACGCGAACACCGGGGAGCTGTTTTTT. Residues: CASSYGGGSLADANTGELFF.

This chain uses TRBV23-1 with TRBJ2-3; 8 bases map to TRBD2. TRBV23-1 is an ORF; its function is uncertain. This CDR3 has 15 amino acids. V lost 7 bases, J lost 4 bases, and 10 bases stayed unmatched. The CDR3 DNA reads TGCGCCAGCACAACCGGGACGGGAGGGCCAGATACGCAGTATTTT. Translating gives CASTTGTGGPDTQYF.

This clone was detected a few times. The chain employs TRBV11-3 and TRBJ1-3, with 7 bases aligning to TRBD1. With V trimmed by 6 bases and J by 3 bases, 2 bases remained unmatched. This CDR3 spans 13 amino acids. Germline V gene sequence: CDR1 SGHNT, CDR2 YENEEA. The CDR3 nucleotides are TGTGCCAGCAGTCGACAGGGTGGAAACACCATATATTTT. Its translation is CASSRQGGNTIYF.

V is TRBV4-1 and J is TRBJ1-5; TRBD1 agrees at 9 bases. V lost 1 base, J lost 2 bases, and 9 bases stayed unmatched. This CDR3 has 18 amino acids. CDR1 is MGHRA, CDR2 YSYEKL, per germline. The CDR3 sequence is CASSQVIQGAIGNQPQHF. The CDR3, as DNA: TGCGCCAGCAGCCAAGTCATACAGGGGGCTATTGGCAATCAGCCCCAGCATTTT.

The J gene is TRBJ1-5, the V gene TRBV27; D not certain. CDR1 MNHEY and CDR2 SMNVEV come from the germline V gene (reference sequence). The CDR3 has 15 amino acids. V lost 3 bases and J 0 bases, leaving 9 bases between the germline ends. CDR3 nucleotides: TGTGCCAGCAGTTTGTCGCCCTATAGCAATCAGCCCCAGCATTTT. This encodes CASSLSPYSNQPQHF.

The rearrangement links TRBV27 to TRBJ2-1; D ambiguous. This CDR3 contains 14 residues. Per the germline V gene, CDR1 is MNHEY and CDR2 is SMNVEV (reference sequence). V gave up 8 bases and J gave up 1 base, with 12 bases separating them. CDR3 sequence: CASSFGFSYNEQFF. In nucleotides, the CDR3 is TGTGCCAGCTCCTTCGGGTTTTCCTACAATGAGCAGTTCTTC.

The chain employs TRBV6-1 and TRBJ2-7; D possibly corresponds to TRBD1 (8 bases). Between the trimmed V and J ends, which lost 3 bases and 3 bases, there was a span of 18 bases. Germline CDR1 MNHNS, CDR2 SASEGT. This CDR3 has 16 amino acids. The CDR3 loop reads CASSDPTGGEFYEQYF. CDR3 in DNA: TGTGCCAGCAGTGACCCCACAGGGGGGGAATTCTACGAGCAGTACTTC.

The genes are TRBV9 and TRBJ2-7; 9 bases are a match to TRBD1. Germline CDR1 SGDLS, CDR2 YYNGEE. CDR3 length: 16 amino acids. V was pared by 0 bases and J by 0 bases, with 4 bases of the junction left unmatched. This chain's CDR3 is CASSVAGTGSSYEQYF. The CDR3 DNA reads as TGTGCCAGCAGCGTAGCTGGGACAGGGAGCTCCTACGAGCAGTACTTC.

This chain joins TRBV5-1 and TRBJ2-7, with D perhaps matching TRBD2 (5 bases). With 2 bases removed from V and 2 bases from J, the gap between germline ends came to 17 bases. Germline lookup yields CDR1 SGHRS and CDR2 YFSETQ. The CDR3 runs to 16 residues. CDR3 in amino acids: CASSFLPEGFAYEQYF. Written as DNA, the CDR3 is TGCGCCAGCAGCTTCCTCCCCGAGGGTTTTGCCTACGAGCAGTACTTC.

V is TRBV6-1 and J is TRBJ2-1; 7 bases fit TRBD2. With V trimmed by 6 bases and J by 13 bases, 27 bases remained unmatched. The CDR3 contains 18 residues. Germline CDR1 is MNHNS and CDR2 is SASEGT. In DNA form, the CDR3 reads TGTGCCAGCAGGGAAATACCGGGGCTAGCGGAGAGGAACCCTCCTCAGTTCTTC. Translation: CASREIPGLAERNPPQFF.

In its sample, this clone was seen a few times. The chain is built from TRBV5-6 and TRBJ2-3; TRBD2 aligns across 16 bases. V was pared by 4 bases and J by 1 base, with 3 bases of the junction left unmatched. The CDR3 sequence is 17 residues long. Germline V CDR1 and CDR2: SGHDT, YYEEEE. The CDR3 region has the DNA TGTGCCAGCAGCAGTGGGACTAGCGGGAGGGGCACAGATACGCAGTATTTT. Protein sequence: CASSSGTSGRGTDTQYF.

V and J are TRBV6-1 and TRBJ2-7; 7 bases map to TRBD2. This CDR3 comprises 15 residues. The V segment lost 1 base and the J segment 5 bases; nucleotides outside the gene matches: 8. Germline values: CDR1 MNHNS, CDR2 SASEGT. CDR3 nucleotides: TGTGCCAGCAGTGAAGTTTACGGGAGGCTCCACGAGCAGTACTTC. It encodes CASSEVYGRLHEQYF.

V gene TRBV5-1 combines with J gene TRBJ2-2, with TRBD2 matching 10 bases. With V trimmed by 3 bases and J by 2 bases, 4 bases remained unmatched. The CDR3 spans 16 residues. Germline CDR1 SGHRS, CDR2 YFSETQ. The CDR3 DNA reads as TGCGCCAGCAGCTGGCCTAGCGGGGGAAACACCGGGGAGCTGTTTTTT. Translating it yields CASSWPSGGNTGELFF.

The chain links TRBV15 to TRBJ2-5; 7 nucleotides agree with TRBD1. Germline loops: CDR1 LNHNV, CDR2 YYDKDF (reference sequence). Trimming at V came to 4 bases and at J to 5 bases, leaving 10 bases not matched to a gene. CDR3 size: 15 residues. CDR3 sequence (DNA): TGTGCCACCAGCATGAACAGGGGCGAGGGGGAGACCCAGTACTTC. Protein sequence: CATSMNRGEGETQYF.

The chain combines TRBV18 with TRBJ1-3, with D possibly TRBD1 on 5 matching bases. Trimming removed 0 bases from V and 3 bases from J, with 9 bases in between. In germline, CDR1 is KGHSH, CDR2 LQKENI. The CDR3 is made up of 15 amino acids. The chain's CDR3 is CASSPPGQGGNTIYF. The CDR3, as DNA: TGTGCCAGCTCACCACCGGGGCAGGGTGGAAACACCATATATTTT.

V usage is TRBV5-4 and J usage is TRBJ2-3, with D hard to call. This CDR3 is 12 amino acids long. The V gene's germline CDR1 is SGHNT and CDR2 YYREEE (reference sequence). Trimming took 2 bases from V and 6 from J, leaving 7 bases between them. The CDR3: CASSFYSDTQYF. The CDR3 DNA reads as TGTGCCAGCAGCTTCTATTCGGATACGCAGTATTTT.